This T cell receptor beta chain is from a study of cytomegalovirus exposure and HLA in healthy donors. Note on this clone: Its matching antigen is unknown.

Sequencing was performed with immunoSEQ multiplex PCR; in TCRdb, only in-frame clones are kept and a portion is missing. Among some 140,000 clones listed, 65% to 90% were seen once. Study-wide points: A subsequent analysis found that TCR clusters from the first cohort also tended to co-occur in the 130 or so validation repertoires, with 90% to 95% of cluster scores above 0. Cytomegalovirus-associated status was assigned to approximately 160 TCR beta chains.

This CDR3 region has 13 residues. Per germline, CDR1 MNHEY and CDR2 SVGAGI. Trimming pared 5 bases from V and 1 base from J, leaving 7 bases between. What was sequenced was PBMCs. This clonotype was sampled from a man aged 18-30 years in good health and CMV-seropositive. The V call is TRBV6-5, the J call TRBJ2-3; D not resolved. CDR3 amino acids: CASSPSRTDTQYF. CDR3 sequence (DNA): TGTGCCAGCAGTCCGAGCCGCACAGATACGCAGTATTTT.